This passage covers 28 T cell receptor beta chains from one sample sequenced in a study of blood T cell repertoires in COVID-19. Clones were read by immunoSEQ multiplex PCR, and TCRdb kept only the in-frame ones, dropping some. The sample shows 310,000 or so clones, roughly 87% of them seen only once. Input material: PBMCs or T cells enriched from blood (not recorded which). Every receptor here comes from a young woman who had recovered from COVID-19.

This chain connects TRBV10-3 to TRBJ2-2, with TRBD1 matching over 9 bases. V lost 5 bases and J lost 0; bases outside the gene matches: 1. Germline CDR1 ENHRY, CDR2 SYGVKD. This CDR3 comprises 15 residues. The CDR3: CAISRDRANTGELFF. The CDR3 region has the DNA TGTGCCATCAGTCGGGACAGGGCGAACACCGGGGAGCTGTTTTTT.

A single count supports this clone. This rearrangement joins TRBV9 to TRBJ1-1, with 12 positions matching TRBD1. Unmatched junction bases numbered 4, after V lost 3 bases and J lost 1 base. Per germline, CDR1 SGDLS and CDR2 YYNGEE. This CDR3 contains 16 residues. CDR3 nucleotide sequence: TGTGCCAGCAGCGCGGGACAGGGGGCGCGGAACACTGAAGCTTTCTTT. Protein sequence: CASSAGQGARNTEAFF.

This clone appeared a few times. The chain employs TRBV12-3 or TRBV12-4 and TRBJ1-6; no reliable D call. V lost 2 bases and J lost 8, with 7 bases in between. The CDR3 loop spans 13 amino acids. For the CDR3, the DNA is TGTGCCAGCAGTTTATCTCCTGATTCACCCCTCCACTTT. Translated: CASSLSPDSPLHF.

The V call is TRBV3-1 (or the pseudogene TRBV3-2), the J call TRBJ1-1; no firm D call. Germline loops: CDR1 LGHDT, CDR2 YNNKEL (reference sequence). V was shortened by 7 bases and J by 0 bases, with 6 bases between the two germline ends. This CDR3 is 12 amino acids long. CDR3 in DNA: TGTGCCAGCAACTCCATGAACACTGAAGCTTTCTTT. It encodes CASNSMNTEAFF.

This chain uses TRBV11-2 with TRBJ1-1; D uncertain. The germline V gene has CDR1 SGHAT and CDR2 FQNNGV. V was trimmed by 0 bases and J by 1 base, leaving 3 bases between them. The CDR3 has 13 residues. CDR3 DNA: TGTGCCAGCAGCTTAGAGGCGAACACTGAAGCTTTCTTT. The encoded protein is CASSLEANTEAFF. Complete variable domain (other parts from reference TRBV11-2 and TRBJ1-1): EAGVAQSPRYKIIEKRQSVAFWCNPISGHATLYWYQQILGQGPKLLIQFQNNGVVDDSQLPKDRFSAERLKGVDSTLKIQPAKLEDSAVYLCASSLEANTEAFFGQGTRLTVV.

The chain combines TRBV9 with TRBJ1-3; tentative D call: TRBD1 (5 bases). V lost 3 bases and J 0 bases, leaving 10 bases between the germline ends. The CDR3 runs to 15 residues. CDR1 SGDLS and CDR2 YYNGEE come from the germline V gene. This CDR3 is CASSDRTSSGNTIYF. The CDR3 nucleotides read TGTGCCAGCAGCGACAGGACTAGCTCTGGAAACACCATATATTTT.

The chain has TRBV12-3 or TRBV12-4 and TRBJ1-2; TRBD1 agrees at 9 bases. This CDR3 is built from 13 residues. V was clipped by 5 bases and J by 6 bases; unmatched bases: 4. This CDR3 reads CASSTGTGNGYTF. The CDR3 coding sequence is TGTGCCAGCAGTACCGGGACAGGGAATGGCTACACCTTC.

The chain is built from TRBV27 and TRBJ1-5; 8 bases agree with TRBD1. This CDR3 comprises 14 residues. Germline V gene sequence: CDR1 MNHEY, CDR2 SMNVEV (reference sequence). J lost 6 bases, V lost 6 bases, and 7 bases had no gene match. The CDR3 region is CASSPGQGGQPQHF. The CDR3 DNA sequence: TGTGCCAGCAGCCCCGGACAGGGAGGTCAGCCCCAGCATTTT.

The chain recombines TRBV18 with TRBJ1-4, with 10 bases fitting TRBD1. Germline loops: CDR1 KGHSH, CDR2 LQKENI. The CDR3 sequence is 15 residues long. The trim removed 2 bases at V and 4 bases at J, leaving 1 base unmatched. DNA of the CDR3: TGTGCCAGCTCACCAGGGACAGGGGATAATGAAAAACTGTTTTTT. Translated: CASSPGTGDNEKLFF.

DNA for the CDR3: TGCGCCAGCAGCCAAGAACGTCGGGAGACCCAGTACTTC. As protein: CASSQERRETQYF. J is TRBJ2-5 and V is TRBV4-3; D not certain. The CDR3 covers 13 residues. Germline V gives CDR1 LGHNA, CDR2 YSLEER. Deletions cut 0 bases from V and 5 bases from J, with 7 bases between.

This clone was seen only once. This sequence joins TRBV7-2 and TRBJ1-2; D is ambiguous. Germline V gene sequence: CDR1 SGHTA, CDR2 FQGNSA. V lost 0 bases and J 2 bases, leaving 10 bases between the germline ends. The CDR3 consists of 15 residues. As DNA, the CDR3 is TGTGCCAGCAGCTTAGCTAGGGAGCCGAACTATGGCTACACCTTC. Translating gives CASSLAREPNYGYTF.

The CDR3 protein is CASSYSRVGRRYTF. The CDR3 nucleotides are TGTGCCAGCAGTTACTCGAGAGTGGGGAGAAGGTACACCTTC. This chain joins TRBV6-5 and TRBJ1-2; unclear D gene. This CDR3 contains 14 residues. Between the trimmed V and J ends, which lost 0 bases and 11 bases, there was a span of 16 bases. Germline loops: CDR1 MNHEY, CDR2 SVGAGI.

The CDR3 DNA follows: TGTGCCTCCTTGGAGCAACGCCCCGATAACTATGGCTACACCTTC. Translated, it gives CASLEQRPDNYGYTF. The V call is TRBV28, the J call TRBJ1-2; D is undetermined. The germline V and J ends were trimmed by 11 bases and 1 base, with 20 bases remaining between them. Germline V CDR1 and CDR2: MDHEN, SYDVKM. This CDR3 has 15 residues.

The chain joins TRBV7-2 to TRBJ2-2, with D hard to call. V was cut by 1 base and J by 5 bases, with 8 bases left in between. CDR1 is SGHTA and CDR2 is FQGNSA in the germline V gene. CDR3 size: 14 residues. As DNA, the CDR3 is TGTGCCAGCAGCTTAGTCGAGTGGACCGGGGAGCTGTTTTTT. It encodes CASSLVEWTGELFF.

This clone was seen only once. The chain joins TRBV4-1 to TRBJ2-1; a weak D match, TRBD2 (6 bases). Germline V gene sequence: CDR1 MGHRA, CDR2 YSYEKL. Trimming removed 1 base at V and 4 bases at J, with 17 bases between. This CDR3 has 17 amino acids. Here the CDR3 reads CASSQVFQGRGYNEQFF. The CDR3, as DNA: TGCGCCAGCAGCCAAGTGTTTCAGGGTCGGGGGTACAATGAGCAGTTCTTC.

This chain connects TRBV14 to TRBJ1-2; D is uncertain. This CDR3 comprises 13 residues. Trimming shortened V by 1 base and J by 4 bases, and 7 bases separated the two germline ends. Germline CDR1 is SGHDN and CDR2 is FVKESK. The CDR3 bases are TGTGCCAGCAGCCAAGGTACGGGCTATGGCTACACCTTC. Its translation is CASSQGTGYGYTF. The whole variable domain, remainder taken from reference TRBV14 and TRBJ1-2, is EAGVTQFPSHSVIEKGQTVTLRCDPISGHDNLYWYRRVMGKEIKFLLHFVKESKQDESGMPNNRFLAERTGGTYSTLKVQPAELEDSGVYFCASSQGTGYGYTFGSGTRLTVV.

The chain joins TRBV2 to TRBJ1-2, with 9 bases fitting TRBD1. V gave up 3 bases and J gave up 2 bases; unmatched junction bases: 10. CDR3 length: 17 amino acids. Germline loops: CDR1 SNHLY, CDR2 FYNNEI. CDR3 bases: TGTGCCAGCAGTGAGGCCCCGGGACAGGGATCCAACTATGGCTACACCTTC. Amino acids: CASSEAPGQGSNYGYTF.

The DNA for the CDR3 is TGTGCCAGCTCACGAGGACTAGCGGGGGTTCTCGCCCAACAGAACGAGCAGTTCTTC. It codes for CASSRGLAGVLAQQNEQFF. The chain carries TRBV18 and TRBJ2-1; 13 nucleotides agree with TRBD2. Germline V gives CDR1 KGHSH, CDR2 LQKENI. There are 19 residues in the CDR3. V shed 4 bases, J shed 10 bases, and the junction held 19 bases outside the gene matches.

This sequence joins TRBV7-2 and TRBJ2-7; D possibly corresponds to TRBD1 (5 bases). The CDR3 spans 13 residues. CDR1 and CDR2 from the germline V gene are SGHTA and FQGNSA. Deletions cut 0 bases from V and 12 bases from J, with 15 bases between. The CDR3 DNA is TGTGCCAGCAGCTTAGCTGGGGCCCCGGGTTGGTACTTC. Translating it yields CASSLAGAPGWYF.

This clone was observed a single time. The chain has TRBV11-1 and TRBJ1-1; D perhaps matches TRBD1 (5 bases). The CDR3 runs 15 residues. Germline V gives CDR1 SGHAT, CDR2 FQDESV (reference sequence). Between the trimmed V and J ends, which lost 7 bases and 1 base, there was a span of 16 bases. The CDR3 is CASTRDRYGNTEAFF. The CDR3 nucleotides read TGTGCCAGCACAAGAGACAGATACGGGAACACTGAAGCTTTCTTT.

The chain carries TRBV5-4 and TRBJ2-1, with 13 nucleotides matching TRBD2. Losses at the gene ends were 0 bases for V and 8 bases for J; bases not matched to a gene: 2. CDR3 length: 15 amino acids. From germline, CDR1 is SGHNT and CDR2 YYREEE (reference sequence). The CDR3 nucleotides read TGTGCCAGCAGCTTGGGGACTAGCGGGAGCTATGAGCAGTTCTTC. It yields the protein CASSLGTSGSYEQFF. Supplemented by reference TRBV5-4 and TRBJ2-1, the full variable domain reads ETGVTQSPTHLIKTRGQQVTLRCSSQSGHNTVSWYQQALGQGPQFIFQYYREEENGRGNFPPRFSGLQFPNYSSELNVNALELDDSALYLCASSLGTSGSYEQFFGPGTRLTVL.

CDR3 in amino acids: CASSVMALAGRNEQFF. Written as DNA, the CDR3 is TGTGCCAGCAGCGTAATGGCGCTAGCAGGACGCAATGAGCAGTTCTTC. The gene calls are TRBV9 and TRBJ2-1, with a possible D match to TRBD2 (5 bases). Germline values: CDR1 SGDLS, CDR2 YYNGEE. The CDR3 loop spans 16 amino acids. V lost 1 base and J lost 6, with 17 bases in between.

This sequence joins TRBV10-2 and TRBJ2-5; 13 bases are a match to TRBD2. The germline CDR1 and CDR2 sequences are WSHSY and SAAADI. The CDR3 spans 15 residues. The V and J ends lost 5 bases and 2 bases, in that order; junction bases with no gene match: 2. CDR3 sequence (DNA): TGCGCCAGCAGTCGGACTAGCGGGGGTCAAGAGACCCAGTACTTC. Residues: CASSRTSGGQETQYF.

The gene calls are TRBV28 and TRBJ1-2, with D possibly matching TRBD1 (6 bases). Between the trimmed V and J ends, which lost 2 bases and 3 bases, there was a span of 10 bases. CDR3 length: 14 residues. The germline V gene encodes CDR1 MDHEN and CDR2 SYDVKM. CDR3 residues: CASSLRTAYYGYTF. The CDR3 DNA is TGTGCCAGCAGTTTAAGGACAGCGTACTATGGCTACACCTTC.

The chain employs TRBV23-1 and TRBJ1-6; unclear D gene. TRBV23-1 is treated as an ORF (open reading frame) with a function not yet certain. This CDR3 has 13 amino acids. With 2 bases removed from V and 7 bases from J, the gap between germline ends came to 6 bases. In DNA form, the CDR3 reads TGCGCCAGCAGTCAACCGGGGAATTCACCCCTCCACTTT. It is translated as CASSQPGNSPLHF.

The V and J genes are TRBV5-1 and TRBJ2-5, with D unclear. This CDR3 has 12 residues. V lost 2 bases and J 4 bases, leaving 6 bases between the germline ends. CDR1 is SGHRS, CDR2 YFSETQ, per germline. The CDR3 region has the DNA TGCGCCAGCAGCTTAAATAGAGAGACCCAGTACTTC. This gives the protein CASSLNRETQYF.

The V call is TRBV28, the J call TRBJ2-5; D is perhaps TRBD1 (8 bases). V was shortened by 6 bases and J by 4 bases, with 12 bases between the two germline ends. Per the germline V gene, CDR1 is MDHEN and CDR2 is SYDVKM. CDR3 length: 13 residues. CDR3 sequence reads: CASRTGGGETQYF. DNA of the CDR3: TGTGCCAGCAGAACAGGGGGGGGAGAGACCCAGTACTTC.

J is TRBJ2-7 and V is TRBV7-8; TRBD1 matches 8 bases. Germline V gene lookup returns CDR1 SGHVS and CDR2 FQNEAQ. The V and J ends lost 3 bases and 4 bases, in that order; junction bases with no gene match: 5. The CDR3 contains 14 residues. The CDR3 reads CASSFRQGAYEQYF. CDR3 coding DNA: TGTGCCAGCAGCTTTAGGCAGGGGGCGTACGAGCAGTACTTC.